The 17 T cell receptor beta chains listed next were all sequenced from one sample in a study of cytomegalovirus exposure and HLA in healthy donors. PCR used 60 Vbeta primers and 13 Jbeta primers. Generated by immunoSEQ multiplex PCR, the TCRdb table keeps only in-frame clones and is missing some. This table holds 110,000 to 150,000 clones, approximately 80% found once. Input material: PBMCs. These receptors originate from a male donor in good health and CMV-seronegative.

The gene calls are TRBV19 and TRBJ1-6; D is uncertain. There are 15 residues in the CDR3. The V gene's germline CDR1 is LNHDA and CDR2 SQIVND (reference sequence). Trimming took off 5 bases at V and 0 bases at J, with 8 bases between the two ends. CDR3 loop: CASSGSSSYNSPLHF. The CDR3 nucleotides are TGTGCCAGTAGTGGGTCTAGCTCCTATAATTCACCCCTCCACTTT.

This clone was picked up a small number of times. V is TRBV11-2 and J is TRBJ1-1, with a tentative D call TRBD1 (5 bases). The germline gives CDR1 SGHAT, CDR2 FQNNGV. V dropped 1 base and J dropped 10 bases, with 22 bases sitting between them. The CDR3 loop spans 16 amino acids. The CDR3, as DNA: TGTGCCAGCAGCTTAGTTTCCGGGCCCTCCCTCGGGGGAGCTTTCTTT. As protein: CASSLVSGPSLGGAFF.

This chain uses TRBV11-2 with TRBJ2-1, with 7 positions matching TRBD2. This CDR3 is built from 14 residues. Germline values: CDR1 SGHAT, CDR2 FQNNGV. The trim removed 5 bases at V and 8 bases at J, leaving 9 bases unmatched. CDR3: CASSTQLAWYEQFF. The CDR3 nucleotides read TGTGCCAGCAGCACCCAACTAGCGTGGTATGAGCAGTTCTTC.

V and J are TRBV7-2 and TRBJ2-7; D is perhaps TRBD2 (6 bases). The CDR3 runs to 12 residues. V was trimmed by 8 bases and J by 7 bases, leaving 15 bases between them. CDR1 and CDR2 from the germline V gene are SGHTA and FQGNSA. The CDR3 DNA follows: TGTGCCAGCGGAGCGGGCTATAGGGAGCAGTACTTC. This encodes CASGAGYREQYF.

The rearrangement uses TRBV4-1 and TRBJ2-2; a possible D gene is TRBD1 (5 bases). The length of the CDR3 is 15 residues. V gave up 4 bases and J gave up 7 bases, with 16 bases separating them. Germline V gives CDR1 MGHRA, CDR2 YSYEKL. This CDR3 reads CASSPMGQGGGELFF. In nucleotides, the CDR3 is TGCGCCAGCAGCCCCATGGGGCAGGGCGGCGGGGAGCTGTTTTTT.

V and J are TRBV7-3 and TRBJ2-2; 9 bases map to TRBD1. CDR1 is SGHTA, CDR2 FQGTGA, per germline. Trimming took 5 bases from V and 0 from J; bases not matched to a gene: 4. The CDR3 runs 16 residues. The chain's CDR3 is CASSHGTGSNTGELFF. The DNA for the CDR3 is TGTGCCAGCAGCCATGGGACAGGGTCGAACACCGGGGAGCTGTTTTTT.

This clone was seen once. The chain links TRBV27 to TRBJ2-2, with 7 nucleotides matching TRBD2. The CDR3 spans 15 residues. Germline V gene data show CDR1 as MNHEY and CDR2 as SMNVEV (reference sequence). Losses at the gene ends were 2 bases for V and 1 base for J; bases not matched to a gene: 1. The CDR3 DNA is TGTGCCAGCAGTTTAGCTAGCGGGAACACCGGGGAGCTGTTTTTT. This gives the protein CASSLASGNTGELFF.

The J gene is TRBJ2-1, the V gene TRBV19; TRBD1 agrees at 8 bases. Trimming cost V 2 bases and J 6 bases; bases outside gene matches: 3. The CDR3 runs 14 residues. Per germline, CDR1 LNHDA and CDR2 SQIVND (reference sequence). DNA for the CDR3: TGTGCCAGTAGTATAATGGACAGGGTCAATGAGCAGTTCTTC. This translates into CASSIMDRVNEQFF.

The J gene is TRBJ2-2, the V gene TRBV10-3; 7 bases align to TRBD2. The CDR3 extends over 14 amino acids. Looked up from germline, CDR1 is ENHRY and CDR2 is SYGVKD. After removal of 9 bases from V and 3 bases from J, the junction contained 7 bases not matched to a gene. As DNA, the CDR3 is TGTGCCATATCCGGGGGAGGGGACACCGGGGAGCTGTTTTTT. Its translation is CAISGGGDTGELFF.

The CDR3 spells CASSPQGGYTTQYF. The DNA of the CDR3 is TGTGCCAGTAGTCCACAGGGTGGGTATACTACGCAGTATTTT. The chain links TRBV19 to TRBJ2-3; the D gene is possibly TRBD1 (6 bases). Germline lookup yields CDR1 LNHDA and CDR2 SQIVND (reference sequence). The V end was cut by 5 bases, the J end by 8 bases, with 17 bases between. There are 14 residues in the CDR3.

This sequence joins TRBV5-4 and TRBJ1-2, with 10 bases that match TRBD1. Germline CDR1 SGHNT, CDR2 YYREEE (reference sequence). This CDR3 comprises 15 residues. V shed 4 bases, J shed 7 bases, and the junction held 10 bases outside the gene matches. The CDR3 sequence: CASSPYRQGASGYTF. In DNA form, the CDR3 reads TGTGCCAGCAGCCCGTACCGACAGGGGGCTAGTGGCTACACCTTC.

This chain uses TRBV11-1 with TRBJ2-3; 10 bases map to TRBD1. Trimming removed 3 bases from V and 5 bases from J; junction bases left unmatched: 5. Germline V gives CDR1 SGHAT, CDR2 FQDESV (reference sequence). CDR3 length equals 15 residues. The CDR3: CASSFTTGGEDTQYF. The CDR3 DNA follows: TGTGCCAGCAGCTTCACGACAGGGGGCGAAGATACGCAGTATTTT.

The chain is built from TRBV9 and TRBJ2-5; TRBD1 matches 11 bases. This CDR3 comprises 19 residues. Germline trimming cut 3 bases from V and 5 bases from J; bases unmatched to any gene: 18. Germline assignment: CDR1 SGDLS and CDR2 YYNGEE. The CDR3 loop reads CASSARTGGGSGSQETQYF. The CDR3 region has the DNA TGTGCCAGCAGCGCCCGGACAGGGGGCGGAAGCGGGAGTCAGGAGACCCAGTACTTC.

The chain combines TRBV5-6 with TRBJ1-3; D is uncertain. The CDR3 loop spans 14 amino acids. The germline CDR1 and CDR2 sequences are SGHDT and YYEEEE. V was cut by 0 bases and J by 2 bases, with 6 bases left in between. CDR3 in amino acids: CASSLGQTGNTIYF. CDR3 bases: TGTGCCAGCAGCTTGGGACAAACTGGAAACACCATATATTTT.

This clone occurred once. This rearrangement joins TRBV5-4 to TRBJ2-4, with D hard to call. The CDR3 contains 13 residues. V lost 0 bases, J lost 15 bases, and 16 bases lay in between. CDR1 SGHNT and CDR2 YYREEE come from the germline V gene (reference sequence). The CDR3 reads CASSLVAYSELYF. The CDR3 DNA reads TGTGCCAGCAGCTTGGTTGCCTACTCGGAGCTGTACTTC.

This clone appeared a few times. The V and J genes are TRBV6-6 and TRBJ1-1; TRBD1 agrees at 7 bases. From germline, CDR1 is MNHNY and CDR2 SVGAGI (reference sequence). The CDR3 length is 15 residues. J lost 6 bases, V lost 4 bases, and 11 bases had no gene match. The CDR3 DNA reads TGTGCCAGCAGTTTGAGGGGGCGCGATAGCCCTGAAGCTTTCTTT. As protein: CASSLRGRDSPEAFF.

This clone was seen once. The rearrangement links TRBV18 to TRBJ2-1; maybe TRBD2 (6 bases). V lost 2 bases to trimming and J lost 4 bases, with 15 bases between them. The CDR3 runs 16 residues. Germline V lookup: CDR1 KGHSH, CDR2 LQKENI. The DNA of the CDR3 is TGTGCCAGCTCACCATTTATCAGGGAGGAATACAATGAGCAGTTCTTC. Protein: CASSPFIREEYNEQFF. Full variable domain (remainder filled in from reference TRBV18 and TRBJ2-1): NAGVMQNPRHLVRRRGQEARLRCSPMKGHSHVYWYRQLPEEGLKFMVYLQKENIIDESGMPKERFSAEFPKEGPSILRIQQVVRGDSAAYFCASSPFIREEYNEQFFGPGTRLTVL.